The T cell receptor beta chain described here comes from a study of blood T cell repertoires in COVID-19. TCRdb's table, derived via immunoSEQ multiplex PCR, lists solely in-frame clones and lacks some. The sample carries approximately 85,000 clones, around 92% recorded once. CDR3 length: 15 residues. Trimming shortened V by 5 bases and J by 7 bases, and 20 bases separated the two germline ends. CDR1 and CDR2 from the germline V gene are LNHDA and SQIVND (reference sequence). The sequenced sample consisted of peripheral blood. V gene TRBV19 combines with J gene TRBJ1-2; a possible D gene is TRBD1 (5 bases). The source of this sequence is a woman aged 60-70 years with active COVID-19. In nucleotides, the CDR3 is TGTGCCAGTAGTCCCTCGATTGGGGGAGGCGGTGGCTACACCTTC. Amino acid sequence: CASSPSIGGGGGYTF.